Here is one T cell receptor (beta chain) with its context. The data were produced by immunoSEQ multiplex PCR, yet TCRdb's version contains in-frame clones alone and is incomplete. The sample records 20,000 to 25,000 clones, less than 85% being singletons. The data are from a study of ipilimumab plus nivolumab after autologous stem cell transplantation. CDR1 is LNHDA, CDR2 SQIVND, per germline (reference sequence). The CDR3 length is 17 residues. The junction had 8 bases not matched to a gene; V was cut back by 7 bases and J by 3 bases. This clonotype was sampled from a male donor with diffuse large B-cell lymphoma. This material consisted of PBMCs, taken in a trial of ipilimumab plus nivolumab as post-transplant consolidation. The V gene is TRBV19, the J gene TRBJ2-2, with 13 positions matching TRBD2. The CDR3 DNA reads as TGTGCCAGTACTAGGACTAGCGGGAGATTGGACACCGGGGAGCTGTTTTTT. Translated: CASTRTSGRLDTGELFF.